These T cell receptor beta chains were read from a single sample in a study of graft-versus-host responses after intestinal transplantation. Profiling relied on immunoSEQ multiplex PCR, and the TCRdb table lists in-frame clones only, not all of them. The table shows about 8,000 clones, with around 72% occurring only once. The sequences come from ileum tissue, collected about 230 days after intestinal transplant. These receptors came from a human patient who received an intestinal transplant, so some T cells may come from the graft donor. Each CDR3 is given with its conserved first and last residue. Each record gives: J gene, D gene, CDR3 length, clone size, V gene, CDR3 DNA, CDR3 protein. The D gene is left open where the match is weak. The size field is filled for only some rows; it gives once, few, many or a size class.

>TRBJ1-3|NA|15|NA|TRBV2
TGTGCCAGCAGTGAAGTCTTTGGGCCTGGAAACACCATATATTTT
CASSEVFGPGNTIYF
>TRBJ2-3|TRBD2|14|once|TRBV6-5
TGTGCCAGCAGTCGCCCGGGACTAGCGGGTACGCAGTATTTT
CASSRPGLAGTQYF
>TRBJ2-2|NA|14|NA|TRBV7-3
TGTGCCAGCAGACCCGGGTCGAACACCGGGGAGCTGTTTTTT
CASRPGSNTGELFF
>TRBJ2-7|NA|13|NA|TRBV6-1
TGTGCCAGCAGTGCCAGGGGCCCCTACGAGCAGTACTTC
CASSARGPYEQYF
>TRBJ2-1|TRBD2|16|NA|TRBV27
TGTGCCAGCAGTAAAACCCTTGTGGCGGGAGTACCCGAGCAGTTCTTC
CASSKTLVAGVPEQFF
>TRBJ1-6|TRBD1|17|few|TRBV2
TGTGCCAGCATCGGATCAGGGGGGAACTCCTATAATTCACCCCTCCACTTT
CASIGSGGNSYNSPLHF
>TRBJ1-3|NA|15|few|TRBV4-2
TGTGCCAGCAGTCCAGGGGATGACTCTGGAAACACCATATATTTT
CASSPGDDSGNTIYF
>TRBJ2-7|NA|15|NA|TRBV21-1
TGTGCCAGCAGCAGTTCGGACAAATTCTCCTACGAGCAGTACTTC
CASSSSDKFSYEQYF
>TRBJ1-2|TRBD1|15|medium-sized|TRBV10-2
TGCGCCAGCAGTACCGGGACAGCGGCTAACTATGGCTACACCTTC
CASSTGTAANYGYTF
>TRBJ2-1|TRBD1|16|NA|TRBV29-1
TGCAGCGTTGAAGGCCCGACAGGGGGATCCTACAATGAGCAGTTCTTC
CSVEGPTGGSYNEQFF
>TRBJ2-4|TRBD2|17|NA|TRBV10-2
TGCGCCAGCAGTGTACCTAGCGGGGATCTAGCCAAAAACATTCAGTACTTC
CASSVPSGDLAKNIQYF
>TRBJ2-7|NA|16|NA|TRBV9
TGTGCCAGCAGCGTAGGTCAAGGAGCGTCTCTGTACGAGCAGTACTTC
CASSVGQGASLYEQYF
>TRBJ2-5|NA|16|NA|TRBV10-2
TGCGCCAGCAGTGGGAACGACCGGGATTTGGTGGAGACCCAGTACTTC
CASSGNDRDLVETQYF
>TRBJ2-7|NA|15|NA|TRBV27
TGTGCCAGCACCCTATCCGGGACATACACCTACGAGCAGTACTTC
CASTLSGTYTYEQYF
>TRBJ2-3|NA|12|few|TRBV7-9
TGTGCCAGCAGCTTAGTCGGAGATACGCAGTATTTT
CASSLVGDTQYF
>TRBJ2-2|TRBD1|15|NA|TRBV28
TGTGCCAGCAGTGGCCAGGGGGCTGGTACCGGGGAGCTGTTTTTT
CASSGQGAGTGELFF
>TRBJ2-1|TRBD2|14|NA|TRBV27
TGTGCCAGCTCCCCGGGACTAGCTTCTATGGAGCAGTTCTTC
CASSPGLASMEQFF
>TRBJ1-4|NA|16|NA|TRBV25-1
TGTGCCAGCAGTGAAATAATTCAGGGCGCTAATGAAAAACTGTTTTTT
CASSEIIQGANEKLFF